This passage covers 9 T cell receptor beta chains from one sample sequenced in a study of shared clonotypes between healthy human individuals (dated by TCRdb to the early 2020s). Library generation was performed with the immunoSEQ multiplex PCR assay. TCRdb took over this immuneACCESS table, retaining in-frame rearrangements with V and J assigned. Such tables are incomplete; in checked studies, under half of the missing clones stem from an unresolved V gene, and the remainder is unexplained. This sample has about 990,000 clones in its table, and approximately 80% of those were observed once. Roughly 0.61% of the sample goes to the ten largest clones. The specimen sequenced was memory CD4+ T cells from PBMCs. The sample's cell subset or site label, decoded: CD45RA-negative fraction. These receptors originate from a man between 18 and 35 years old in good health. Some clones in this sample may be carry-over from other donors' samples.

This chain joins TRBV28 and TRBJ1-2, with a tentative D call TRBD1 (5 bases). Germline assignment: CDR1 MDHEN and CDR2 SYDVKM. Trimming removed 6 bases from V and 4 bases from J, with 12 bases in between. The CDR3 spans 13 residues. The chain's CDR3 is CASRGTDLYGYTF. The DNA of the CDR3 is TGTGCCAGCAGGGGGACGGACCTCTATGGCTACACCTTC.

This sequence joins TRBV16 and TRBJ2-2; a possible D gene is TRBD2 (5 bases). Trimming stripped 3 bases from V and 5 bases from J, with 13 bases between. Germline V gene data show CDR1 as KGHSY and CDR2 as FQNENV. The CDR3 is 15 residues long. In DNA, the CDR3 is TGTGCCAGCAGCCAGACCCCCCCGGGGACCGGGGAGCTGTTTTTT. Translating gives CASSQTPPGTGELFF.

The chain carries TRBV9 and TRBJ2-1; D gene unclear. Trimming cost V 3 bases and J 0 bases, with 13 bases left between them. Germline V lookup: CDR1 SGDLS, CDR2 YYNGEE. This CDR3 contains 16 residues. The CDR3: CASSEFGGYSYNEQFF. The CDR3 DNA is TGTGCCAGCAGCGAATTCGGCGGATACTCCTACAATGAGCAGTTCTTC.

The chain couples TRBV15 to TRBJ1-4; D is undetermined. Germline CDR1 LNHNV, CDR2 YYDKDF (reference sequence). This CDR3 contains 13 residues. The germline V and J ends were trimmed by 3 bases and 5 bases, with 7 bases remaining between them. The CDR3 loop reads CATSSQSNEKLFF. The CDR3 DNA reads TGTGCCACCAGCAGTCAGAGCAATGAAAAACTGTTTTTT.

This clone has just one count. The rearrangement links TRBV18 to TRBJ2-2; 9 positions agree with TRBD2. Trimming took 6 bases from V and 4 from J; bases not matched to a gene: 6. There are 15 residues in the CDR3. Germline CDR1 KGHSH, CDR2 LQKENI. CDR3 in amino acids: CASSPTSGSTGELFF. CDR3 coding DNA: TGTGCCAGCTCCCCGACTAGCGGCAGCACCGGGGAGCTGTTTTTT.

This clone was seen more than once but under ten times. The V gene is TRBV9, the J gene TRBJ2-2, with D perhaps matching TRBD1 (5 bases). The CDR3 sequence is 15 residues long. Germline CDR1 reads SGDLS; CDR2 reads YYNGEE. Trimming removed 0 bases from V and 7 bases from J, with 13 bases in between. CDR3 coding DNA: TGTGCCAGCAGCGTAGACGGCAGGGTAATCGGGGAGCTGTTTTTT. Translation gives CASSVDGRVIGELFF.

The chain couples TRBV5-6 to TRBJ2-5, with D perhaps being TRBD1 or TRBD2 (5 bases each). The V end was cut by 4 bases, the J end by 3 bases, with 13 bases between. The CDR3 length is 14 residues. Germline V gene sequence: CDR1 SGHDT, CDR2 YYEEEE. Written as DNA, the CDR3 is TGTGCCAGCAGCCTAATCCAGGGAGAAGAGACCCAGTACTTC. It codes for CASSLIQGEETQYF.

This sequence joins TRBV10-3 and TRBJ1-1, with 7 bases matching TRBD1. The CDR3 loop spans 16 amino acids. Germline trimming cut 4 bases from V and 2 bases from J; bases unmatched to any gene: 10. CDR1 and CDR2 (germline): ENHRY, SYGVKD. This CDR3 is CAISAATGAANTEAFF. The CDR3 DNA sequence: TGTGCCATCAGTGCGGCTACAGGGGCTGCTAACACTGAAGCTTTCTTT.

This chain connects TRBV5-1 to TRBJ2-1; TRBD2 matches 12 bases. Germline V lookup: CDR1 SGHRS, CDR2 YFSETQ. V lost 4 bases, J lost 6 bases, and 8 bases stayed unmatched. This CDR3 comprises 16 residues. The CDR3: CASSPSSGRALNEQFF. Written as DNA, the CDR3 is TGCGCCAGCAGCCCATCTAGCGGGAGGGCCCTCAATGAGCAGTTCTTC.